This is a list of T cell receptor beta chains from one sample in a study of cytomegalovirus exposure and HLA in healthy donors. This table comes from immunoSEQ multiplex PCR, and its TCRdb copy is limited to in-frame clones, with some not included. The sample consists of 110,000 or so clones, approximately 89% of them appearing once. Sequenced input: PBMCs. The receptors shown here come from a man between 18 and 29 years old in good health and CMV-seronegative. The CDR3 runs from the conserved cysteine through the conserved F or W. A D gene is named only where the DNA matches it firmly. Rows may omit the clone size; those that give it use once, few, many or a size class.

TRBV29-1	NA	TRBJ2-7	NA	CSVVADSYEQYF	TGCAGCGTTGTGGCGGACTCCTACGAGCAGTACTTC
TRBV12-5	NA	TRBJ1-5	NA	CASGLVTQEQANQSQHF	TGTGCTAGTGGTTTGGTAACACAGGAGCAAGCGAATCAGTCCCAGCATTTT
TRBV2	few	TRBJ1-3	NA	CASSAGSFRNTIYF	TGTGCCAGCAGCGCTGGGAGTTTTAGAAACACCATATATTTT
TRBV4-1	NA	TRBJ2-3	TRBD2	CASSQETAGAFTDTQYF	TGCGCCAGCAGCCAAGAAACGGCGGGAGCCTTCACAGATACGCAGTATTTT
TRBV6-1	NA	TRBJ1-1	TRBD1	CASTHGTGNNEAFF	TGTGCCAGCACCCACGGGACAGGGAATAACGAAGCTTTCTTT
TRBV2	NA	TRBJ2-1	TRBD1	CASSGTAIYNEQFF	TGTGCCAGCAGCGGGACAGCCATCTACAATGAGCAGTTCTTC
TRBV19	NA	TRBJ2-3	NA	CASSINRYRTDTQYF	TGTGCCAGTAGTATTAACCGCTACCGCACAGATACGCAGTATTTT
TRBV19	once	TRBJ2-5	NA	CASSRSPGLEETQYF	TGTGCCAGTAGCAGAAGTCCGGGGTTGGAAGAGACCCAGTACTTC
TRBV19	NA	TRBJ2-7	TRBD1	CASSIRPGTGIYEQYF	TGTGCCAGTAGTATCCGACCCGGGACAGGGATCTACGAGCAGTACTTC
TRBV27	NA	TRBJ1-1	TRBD1	CASSFSRDRVGGLGKNTEAFF	TGTGCCAGCAGTTTTTCCCGGGACAGGGTCGGAGGCTTGGGCAAGAACACTGAAGCTTTCTTT
TRBV25-1	NA	TRBJ2-7	NA	CASSEWGRGMAYEQYF	TGTGCCAGCAGTGAGTGGGGGAGGGGGATGGCCTACGAGCAGTACTTC
TRBV19	NA	TRBJ2-1	TRBD2	CASSGGSFVDEQFF	TGTGCCAGTAGTGGCGGGAGTTTTGTCGATGAGCAGTTCTTC
TRBV15	NA	TRBJ2-2	TRBD2	CATSSPFRLAGGQFGTGELFF	TGTGCCACCAGCAGTCCCTTTCGACTAGCGGGGGGGCAGTTTGGCACCGGGGAGCTGTTTTTT
TRBV6-1	NA	TRBJ1-2	TRBD1	CASSERTGLGGYTF	TGTGCCAGCAGTGAGAGGACAGGTCTAGGTGGCTACACCTTC
TRBV7-2	NA	TRBJ2-5	NA	CASSLRGIQETQYF	TGTGCCAGCAGCCTCCGGGGTATCCAAGAGACCCAGTACTTC
TRBV7-9	NA	TRBJ1-2	NA	CASSLLAGYDQEDTF	TGTGCCAGCAGCTTACTGGCAGGGTACGACCAAGAGGACACCTTC
TRBV12-5	NA	TRBJ2-3	NA	CASGPPGVGTDTQYF	TGTGCTAGTGGACCCCCGGGTGTGGGCACAGATACGCAGTATTTT
TRBV6-5	NA	TRBJ2-1	TRBD1	CASSTDRASYNEQFF	TGTGCCAGCAGCACCGACAGGGCCTCCTACAATGAGCAGTTCTTC
TRBV2	NA	TRBJ2-1	NA	CASLLAAGGDEQFF	TGTGCCAGCCTACTAGCGGCAGGGGGTGATGAGCAGTTCTTC
TRBV5-1	once	TRBJ1-1	NA	CASSGGSVEGTEAFF	TGCGCCAGCAGCGGGGGTTCGGTGGAGGGCACTGAAGCTTTCTTT
TRBV6-5	NA	TRBJ1-5	NA	CASSWTANSNQPQHF	TGTGCCAGCAGTTGGACAGCTAATAGCAATCAGCCCCAGCATTTT